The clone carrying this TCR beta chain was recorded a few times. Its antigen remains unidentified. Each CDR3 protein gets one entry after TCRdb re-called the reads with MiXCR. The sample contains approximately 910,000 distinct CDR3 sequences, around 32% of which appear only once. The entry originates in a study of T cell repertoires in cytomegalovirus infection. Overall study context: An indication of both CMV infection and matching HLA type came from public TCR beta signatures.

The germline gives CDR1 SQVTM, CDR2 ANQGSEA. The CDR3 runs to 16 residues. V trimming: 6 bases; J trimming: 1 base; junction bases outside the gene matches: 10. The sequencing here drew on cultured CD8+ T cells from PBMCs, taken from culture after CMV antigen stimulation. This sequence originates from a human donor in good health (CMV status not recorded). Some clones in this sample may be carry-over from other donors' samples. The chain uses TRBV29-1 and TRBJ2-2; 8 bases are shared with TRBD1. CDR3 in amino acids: CSVTLRDRRNTGELFF. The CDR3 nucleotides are TGCAGCGTCACCTTGCGGGACAGGCGGAACACCGGGGAGCTGTTTTTT.